Presented here are 13 T cell receptor beta chains from one specimen sequenced in a study of cytomegalovirus exposure and HLA in healthy donors. The assay was immunoSEQ multiplex PCR, and TCRdb's table has in-frame clones only and misses some. The table has 120,000 or so clones, about 85% seen once. The source material was PBMCs. The origin of the receptors is a man aged 18 to 29 in good health and CMV-seropositive.

This clone has only a few counts. V gene TRBV27 combines with J gene TRBJ2-7; D remains ambiguous. The CDR3 extends over 12 amino acids. In germline, CDR1 is MNHEY, CDR2 SMNVEV (reference sequence). Trimming shortened V by 5 bases and J by 2 bases, and 7 bases separated the two germline ends. The CDR3, as DNA: TGTGCCAGCAGTGTCAACACCTACGAGCAGTACTTC. This gives the protein CASSVNTYEQYF.

The chain employs TRBV5-6 and TRBJ1-6, with 7 bases fitting TRBD1. Germline assignment: CDR1 SGHDT and CDR2 YYEEEE. The CDR3 spans 14 residues. Trimming removed 4 bases from V and 7 bases from J; junction bases left unmatched: 5. The CDR3 here is CASSVRQGNSPLHF. CDR3 nucleotides: TGTGCCAGCAGCGTCCGACAGGGAAATTCACCCCTCCACTTT.

The chain is built from TRBV4-2 and TRBJ1-4; the D is unclear. The V gene lost 3 bases and the J gene lost 3 bases, with 14 bases spanning the gap. Germline V gene data show CDR1 as LGHNA and CDR2 as YNFKEQ. CDR3 size: 16 residues. The CDR3 DNA reads as TGTGCCAGCAGCCAGCCCGACGGAGTGCCTAATGAAAAACTGTTTTTT. This gives the protein CASSQPDGVPNEKLFF.

The chain recombines TRBV6-5 with TRBJ1-1; the D gene is possibly TRBD1 (5 bases). Trimming took 0 bases from V and 1 from J, leaving 9 bases between them. The germline CDR1 and CDR2 sequences are MNHEY and SVGAGI. This CDR3 contains 15 residues. The CDR3 protein is CASSYSSTANTEAFF. The CDR3, as DNA: TGTGCCAGCAGTTACTCATCGACAGCGAACACTGAAGCTTTCTTT.

This sequence joins TRBV14 and TRBJ1-2; D is perhaps TRBD1 (5 bases). This CDR3 comprises 15 residues. Germline V lookup: CDR1 SGHDN, CDR2 FVKESK. V was clipped by 4 bases and J by 0 bases, with 12 bases between them. The CDR3 loop is CASSPIDSSNYGYTF. The CDR3 DNA follows: TGTGCCAGCAGCCCCATCGACAGCTCTAACTATGGCTACACCTTC.

This chain uses TRBV25-1 with TRBJ1-2; D unresolved. V lost 5 bases and J lost 0, with 7 bases in between. CDR1 MGHDK and CDR2 SYGVNS come from the germline V gene. The CDR3 has 13 residues. The CDR3 DNA follows: TGTGCCAGCAGTCCCGCAGCTAACTATGGCTACACCTTC. Its protein is CASSPAANYGYTF.

This rearrangement joins TRBV5-4 to TRBJ2-5; the match to TRBD1 covers 7 bases. The CDR3 extends over 15 amino acids. Unmatched junction bases numbered 6, after V lost 0 bases and J lost 4 bases. The germline V gene encodes CDR1 SGHNT and CDR2 YYREEE (reference sequence). The DNA of the CDR3 is TGTGCCAGCAGCTTGGTAGGGGGCGGACGAGAGACCCAGTACTTC. It is translated as CASSLVGGGRETQYF.

CDR3 protein: CASSLGGWNGYTF. The CDR3, as DNA: TGTGCCAGCAGCTTAGGAGGGTGGAATGGCTACACCTTC. The chain carries TRBV7-8 and TRBJ1-2; D gene uncertain. Germline V gives CDR1 SGHVS, CDR2 FQNEAQ. The CDR3 sequence is 13 residues long. Trimming cost V 1 base and J 6 bases, with 9 bases left between them. Complete variable domain (other parts from reference TRBV7-8 and TRBJ1-2): GAGVSQSPRYKVAKRGQDVALRCDPISGHVSLFWYQQALGQGPEFLTYFQNEAQLDKSGLPSDRFFAERPEGSVSTLKIQRTQQEDSAVYLCASSLGGWNGYTFGSGTRLTVV.

This chain uses TRBV6-6 with TRBJ2-7; 8 nucleotides align to TRBD1. Germline loops: CDR1 MNHNY, CDR2 SVGAGI (reference sequence). The junction had 4 bases not matched to a gene; V was cut back by 3 bases and J by 3 bases. The CDR3 contains 14 residues. CDR3 DNA sequence: TGTGCCAGCAGTTATCTGGACAGGGTCTACGAGCAGTACTTC. It translates to CASSYLDRVYEQYF.

V gene TRBV28 combines with J gene TRBJ1-3; the D gene is possibly TRBD1 (5 bases). V lost 4 bases to trimming and J lost 0 bases, with 13 bases between them. The CDR3 is 16 residues long. Germline CDR1 MDHEN, CDR2 SYDVKM. CDR3 loop: CASSYQGPFSGNTIYF. For the CDR3, the DNA is TGTGCCAGCAGTTACCAGGGCCCGTTCTCTGGAAACACCATATATTTT.

This clone came up once. CDR3 sequence (DNA): TGTGCCTGGATGGTTCAGAATAACTATGGCTACACCTTC. Encoded protein: CAWMVQNNYGYTF. The rearrangement uses TRBV30 and TRBJ1-2; the D is unclear. The V and J ends lost 4 bases and 1 base respectively, with 10 bases between them. CDR3 length: 13 amino acids. Germline CDR1 is GTSNPN and CDR2 is SVGIG (reference sequence).

This rearrangement joins TRBV7-6 to TRBJ2-7, with 8 bases aligning to TRBD1. This CDR3 has 15 residues. V was pared by 4 bases and J by 4 bases, with 9 bases of the junction left unmatched. Germline values: CDR1 SGHVS, CDR2 FNYEAQ. The CDR3 protein is CASSSLTGDGYEQYF. Written as DNA, the CDR3 is TGTGCCAGCAGCTCGCTGACAGGGGACGGGTACGAGCAGTACTTC.

A note on this clone: Other DNA sequences within the sample encode an identical CDR3. The gene calls are TRBV18 and TRBJ2-1, with D perhaps TRBD2 (6 bases). CDR1 is KGHSH, CDR2 LQKENI, per germline. The CDR3 length is 11 residues. V shed 6 bases and J shed 10 bases, with 10 bases lying between them. CDR3: CASSQGGEQFF. The CDR3 nucleotides read TGTGCCAGCTCCCAGGGAGGAGAGCAGTTCTTC.